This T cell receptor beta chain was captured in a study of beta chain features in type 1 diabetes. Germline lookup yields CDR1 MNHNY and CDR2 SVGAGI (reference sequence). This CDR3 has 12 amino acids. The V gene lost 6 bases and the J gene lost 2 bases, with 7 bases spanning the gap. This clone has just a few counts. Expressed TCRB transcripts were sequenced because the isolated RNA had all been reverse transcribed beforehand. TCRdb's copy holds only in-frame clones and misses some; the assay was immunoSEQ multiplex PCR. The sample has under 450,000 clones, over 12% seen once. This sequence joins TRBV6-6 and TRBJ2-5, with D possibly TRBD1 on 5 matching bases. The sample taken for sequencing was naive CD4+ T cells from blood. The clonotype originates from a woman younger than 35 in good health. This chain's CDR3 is CASSRTQETQYF. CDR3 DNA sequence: TGTGCCAGCAGCCGGACACAAGAGACCCAGTACTTC.